This T cell receptor beta chain was profiled in a study of T cell repertoires in cytomegalovirus infection. The wider study: CMV infection and matching HLA type were both indicated by public TCR beta signatures. General study results and limits: Ex vivo, HLA-C-restricted CMV-specific TCR beta clonotypes prevailed over the rest of the response. The cumulative frequency of public TCR beta families distinguished individuals who carried CMV together with the relevant HLA.

Concerning this clonotype itself: Antigen unknown.

A single record per CDR3 protein comes from TCRdb applying MiXCR to the reads. The sample includes more than 5,000 distinct CDR3 sequences, 50% to 55% of them seen just once. Germline CDR1 MNHEY, CDR2 SVGAGI. J lost 3 bases, V lost 11 bases, and 7 bases had no gene match. This CDR3 region has 12 residues. Material for sequencing was PBMCs, sequenced either directly or after in vitro stimulation (not recorded which). This TCR derives from a human donor in good health (CMV status not recorded). Some clones in this sample may be carry-over from other donors' samples. The rearrangement links TRBV6-5 to TRBJ2-7; 7 positions agree with TRBD2. The CDR3 nucleotides read TGTGCCGCCGGGGGGACGGGCTACGAGCAGTACTTC. It translates to CAAGGTGYEQYF.